The subject of this entry is one T cell receptor (beta chain). The trim removed 5 bases at V and 5 bases at J, leaving 5 bases unmatched. CDR1 and CDR2 from the germline V gene are GTSNPN and SVGIG (reference sequence). This CDR3 spans 13 amino acids. The sample comes from a study of shared clonotypes between healthy human individuals. Naive CD4+ cells were CD45RA-selected; the remaining cells were memory. Every subset had its genomic DNA shared out evenly among several immunoSEQ plates. Measured with immunoSEQ multiplex PCR; TCRdb has only the in-frame clones, and not every one. The sample carries some 1,100,000 clones, around 78% recorded once.

V gene TRBV30 combines with J gene TRBJ2-3, with 9 bases fitting TRBD1. What was sequenced was memory CD4+ T cells from PBMCs. Subset here: CD45RA-negative fraction. The receptor comes from a young man in good health. Some clones in this sample may be carry-over from other donors' samples. The CDR3 DNA is TGTGCCTGGGGGACAGGGACTTTAGATACGCAGTATTTT. Its translation is CAWGTGTLDTQYF.